Listed here are 13 T cell receptor beta chains from one sample, sequenced in a study of low-dose radiotherapy and immunotherapy resistance in tumors. The time point is: before trial treatment. First-strand cDNA used TRAV- and TRBV-specific primers, covering alpha and beta chains. It was with a constant-region primer and a V-primer adapter that TCRs were amplified over around 20 PCR cycles. TCRdb re-derived calls from the reads in MiXCR, one entry per CDR3 protein. The sample carries 85,000 to 95,000 distinct CDR3 sequences, more than 7.5% recorded once. Sequenced material: PBMCs, taken before treatment. These receptors were taken from a male donor with prostate cancer.

This clonotype was seen only a few times. This rearrangement joins TRBV19 to TRBJ1-5; 7 bases are a match to TRBD1. CDR1 and CDR2 from the germline V gene are LNHDA and SQIVND (reference sequence). V trimming: 5 bases; J trimming: 4 bases; junction bases outside the gene matches: 8. The CDR3 is made up of 15 amino acids. For the CDR3, the DNA is TGTGCCAGTAGTGGCGAGCAGGGGGTTAATCAGCCCCAGCATTTT. Translated: CASSGEQGVNQPQHF. The full variable domain, in which reference TRBV19 and TRBJ1-5 provide the parts outside the CDR3, is DGGITQSPKYLFRKEGQNVTLSCEQNLNHDAMYWYRQDPGQGLRLIYYSQIVNDFQKGDIAEGYSVSREKKESFPLTVTSAQKNPTAFYLCASSGEQGVNQPQHFGDGTRLSIL.

This clonotype was detected ten times or more. The chain recombines TRBV28 with TRBJ2-3; TRBD1 matches at 12 bases. This CDR3 spans 17 amino acids. V trimming: 2 bases; J trimming: 5 bases; junction bases outside the gene matches: 8. Germline V gene sequence: CDR1 MDHEN, CDR2 SYDVKM. The CDR3 region is CASSLGDRGRREDTQYF. The CDR3 DNA is TGTGCCAGCAGTTTAGGGGACAGGGGGCGTCGGGAAGATACGCAGTATTTT.

In this sample, this clonotype turned up many times. The chain recombines TRBV4-3 with TRBJ2-7; 9 bases fit TRBD1. Germline V gene lookup returns CDR1 LGHNA and CDR2 YSLEER. J was trimmed by 4 bases and V by 3 bases; bases with no gene match: 7. CDR3 size: 15 residues. This chain's CDR3 is CASSHDRGYSYEQYF. The CDR3 DNA reads as TGCGCCAGCAGCCACGACAGGGGGTATTCATACGAGCAGTACTTC.

There are many counts of this clonotype. The genes are TRBV7-3 and TRBJ1-1; D gene uncertain. Germline values: CDR1 SGHTA, CDR2 FQGTGA. V was pared by 5 bases and J by 7 bases, with 17 bases between. The CDR3 contains 14 residues. The CDR3 bases are TGTGCCAGCAGCCTAATGGGCGGGTCGGGTGAAGCTTTCTTT. Residues: CASSLMGGSGEAFF. The full variable domain, with the rest looked up from reference TRBV7-3 and TRBJ1-1, is GAGVSQTPSNKVTEKGKYVELRCDPISGHTALYWYRQSLGQGPEFLIYFQGTGAADDSGLPNDRFFAVRPEGSVSTLKIQRTERGDSAVYLCASSLMGGSGEAFFGQGTRLTVV.

This clonotype was counted ten times or more. CDR3 sequence: CASSIDYLDSKPGTRAYEQYF. In DNA form, the CDR3 reads TGTGCCAGTAGTATAGATTACTTGGACAGTAAGCCCGGGACGCGAGCCTACGAGCAGTACTTC. V usage is TRBV19 and J usage is TRBJ2-7; TRBD1 is a possible D gene (6 bases). V lost 0 bases and J lost 2, with 29 bases in between. CDR1 and CDR2 (germline): LNHDA, SQIVND (reference sequence). This CDR3 spans 21 amino acids.

There are many counts of this clonotype. The rearrangement joins TRBV5-4 to TRBJ2-1; D call uncertain. V was shortened by 0 bases and J by 1 base, with 8 bases between the two germline ends. This CDR3 contains 15 residues. From germline, CDR1 is SGHNT and CDR2 YYREEE (reference sequence). The CDR3 is CASSLGTASYNEQFF. CDR3 nucleotide sequence: TGTGCCAGCAGCTTGGGGACGGCATCCTACAATGAGCAGTTCTTC.

About this clonotype: The likely explanation is a read error, given a far larger clone one base away. The V gene is TRBV2, the J gene TRBJ2-1; D is ambiguous. The CDR3 has 14 residues. The germline V and J ends were trimmed by 7 bases and 13 bases, with 23 bases remaining between them. Germline CDR1 reads SNHLY; CDR2 reads FYNNEI. CDR3 sequence reads: CASKIIVGQETQFF. The CDR3 DNA sequence: TGTGCCAGCAAGATAATCGTAGGGCAAGAGACCCAGTTCTTC.

In its sample, this clonotype was seen many times. The chain carries TRBV11-3 and TRBJ1-5; TRBD1 matches 9 bases. With V trimmed by 3 bases and J by 1 base, 10 bases remained unmatched. The CDR3 contains 18 residues. CDR1 and CDR2 (germline): SGHNT, YENEEA. CDR3 sequence: CASSLWDRVIPSNQPQHF. For the CDR3, the DNA is TGTGCCAGCAGCTTGTGGGACAGGGTGATTCCGAGCAATCAGCCCCAGCATTTT.

The gene calls are TRBV4-3 and TRBJ2-3; D remains unclear. The V and J ends lost 1 base and 2 bases respectively, with 10 bases between them. The length of the CDR3 is 15 residues. In germline, CDR1 is LGHNA, CDR2 YSLEER. The CDR3 loop is CASSQVDRTTDTQYF. As DNA, the CDR3 is TGCGCCAGCAGCCAAGTGGACCGAACCACAGATACGCAGTATTTT.

This clonotype showed up just a few times. The junction departs from the called germline gene at one end, perhaps through a read error. The chain is built from TRBV6-2 or TRBV6-3 and TRBJ2-7; no clear D gene. The CDR3 loop spans 14 amino acids. From germline, CDR1 is MNHEY and CDR2 SVGEGT. CDR3 amino acids: CVSSYLHLSYEQYF. In nucleotides, the CDR3 is TGTGTCAGCAGTTACTTACACCTCTCCTACGAGCAGTACTTC.

This clonotype was detected many times. This chain joins TRBV2 and TRBJ2-7; 10 bases agree with TRBD1. This CDR3 has 13 amino acids. Trimming cost V 6 bases and J 6 bases; bases outside gene matches: 5. Germline CDR1 SNHLY, CDR2 FYNNEI. The CDR3 DNA is TGTGCCAGCAGAAGACAGGGGGCTTTCGAGCAGTACTTC. This encodes CASRRQGAFEQYF.

This clonotype was counted many times. The chain is built from TRBV2 and TRBJ2-2; perhaps TRBD2 as D (7 bases). Germline assignment: CDR1 SNHLY and CDR2 FYNNEI. This CDR3 is 14 amino acids long. The V and J ends lost 4 bases and 7 bases respectively, with 13 bases between them. The CDR3 nucleotides read TGTGCCAGCAGTGTGGCAGGGGAGGGCGGGGAGCTGTTTTTT. Amino acid sequence: CASSVAGEGGELFF. The entire variable domain, with the rest obtained from reference TRBV2 and TRBJ2-2, is as follows: EPEVTQTPSHQVTQMGQEVILRCVPISNHLYFYWYRQILGQKVEFLVSFYNNEISEKSEIFDDQFSVERPDGSNFTLKIRSTKLEDSAMYFCASSVAGEGGELFFGEGSRLTVL.

This clonotype was seen at least ten times. The chain is built from TRBV6-5 and TRBJ2-2; 8 nucleotides line up with TRBD1. The germline CDR1 and CDR2 sequences are MNHEY and SVGAGI. With V trimmed by 4 bases and J by 6 bases, 16 bases remained unmatched. CDR3 length: 18 amino acids. CDR3 loop: CASSSRGLRGLNPGELFF. As DNA, the CDR3 is TGTGCCAGCAGTTCCCGGGGCCTCAGGGGGCTTAATCCCGGGGAGCTGTTTTTT.